The sequence of this T cell receptor beta chain was determined in a study of T cell responses to AZD1222 COVID-19 vaccine. CDR1 and CDR2 (germline): MNHEY, SMNVEV (reference sequence). There are 13 residues in the CDR3. Trimming pared 6 bases from V and 6 bases from J, leaving 11 bases between. Study-wide results and caveats: The donors showed a predominance of white British ancestry and of females, with possible underestimation of clonal diversity.

Repertoires were generated with immunoSEQ multiplex PCR, while TCRdb's copy carries only in-frame clones and drops some. The sample lists about 270,000 clones; 90% to 95% were seen once. About this clone itself: Its antigen is as yet unknown.

The sequenced sample was peripheral blood, obtained 28 days after the second AZD1222 dose. The V and J genes are TRBV27 and TRBJ1-4, with D maybe TRBD1 (5 bases). This TCR was recovered from an adult who received the AZD1222 COVID-19 vaccine. CDR3 sequence reads: CASSGTAYEKLFF. CDR3 bases: TGTGCCAGCAGCGGGACCGCTTATGAAAAACTGTTTTTT.